This passage covers 8 T cell receptor beta chains from one sample sequenced in a study of tumor and adjacent non-tumor tissue in lung cancer. This sample's RNA came from whole unsorted tissue. The library came from three nested PCR rounds adapted from ARM-PCR protocols. A single record per CDR3 protein comes from TCRdb applying MiXCR to the multiplex PCR reads. The data contain under 150,000 distinct CDR3 sequences, around 60% of them singletons. Sequencing was done on a sample of lung tumor tissue. The receptors here all came from a man aged 60 to 69 with small cell lung cancer.

In the case of this clonotype: A much larger clone lies one base from this, so it may be a read error. The CDR3 spells CASSHQAATNEKLFF. Written as DNA, the CDR3 is TGCGCCAGCAGCCACCAGGCCGCAACTAATGAAAAACTGTTTTTT. This chain connects TRBV4-1 to TRBJ1-4; no clear D. Between the trimmed V and J ends, which lost 3 bases and 0 bases, there was a span of 8 bases. Germline lookup yields CDR1 MGHRA and CDR2 YSYEKL. The CDR3 contains 15 residues.

Points on this clonotype: Germline is not matched at one junction end, which may reflect a read error. The rearrangement joins TRBV4-2 to TRBJ2-3; possibly TRBD2 for D (6 bases). Germline CDR1 and CDR2: LGHNA and YNFKEQ. The length of the CDR3 is 17 residues. The CDR3 protein is CASSQDANSGSTDTQYF. The CDR3, as DNA: TGTGCCAGCAGCCAAGACGCGAATAGCGGTAGCACGGATACGCAGTATTTT.

This clonotype came up a few times. V usage is TRBV6-5 and J usage is TRBJ2-7, with a possible D match to TRBD2 (7 bases). Trimming shortened V by 4 bases and J by 6 bases, and 22 bases separated the two germline ends. The CDR3 totals 16 residues. Germline V lookup: CDR1 MNHEY, CDR2 SVGAGI. The CDR3 sequence: CASSSYGGRNEAEQYF. The CDR3 nucleotides are TGTGCCAGCAGTTCCTACGGGGGGCGAAATGAGGCCGAGCAGTACTTC.

On this clonotype: One end of the junction does not line up with germline, which may come from a read error. The chain carries TRBV20-1 and TRBJ2-6; D is ambiguous. From germline, CDR1 is DFQATT and CDR2 SNEGSKA (reference sequence). This CDR3 is 13 amino acids long. The CDR3 DNA follows: TGCAGTGCCCTGCCCTCTAGGGCCAACGTCCTGACTTTC. This encodes CSALPSRANVLTF.

This clonotype came up a few times. The chain has TRBV10-3 and TRBJ2-1; D uncertain. Per the germline V gene, CDR1 is ENHRY and CDR2 is SYGVKD. This CDR3 spans 11 amino acids. V lost 3 bases and J 15 bases, leaving 12 bases between the germline ends. In DNA, the CDR3 is TGTGCCATCAGTGACGAAGGTCGGCGGTTCTTC. This sequence encodes CAISDEGRRFF.

Remarks on this clonotype: A much bigger clone sits one base away, suggesting this may be a read error. The chain combines TRBV6-5 with TRBJ2-1; TRBD1 is a possible D gene (7 bases). This CDR3 contains 16 residues. Germline-derived CDR1 and CDR2 are MNHEY and SVGAGI. CDR3 nucleotides: TGTGCCAGCAATCCCTCAGGGGGGAAAAGGTACAATGGGCAGTTCTTC. It is translated as CASNPSGGKRYNGQFF.

With regard to this clonotype: Being one base from a much bigger clone, this may be a read error. The V gene is TRBV12-3 or TRBV12-4, the J gene TRBJ2-2, with TRBD2 as a possible D gene (6 bases). This CDR3 has 15 residues. CDR3: CAGSFRTGATGELFF. CDR3 coding DNA: TGTGCCGGCAGTTTTCGGACGGGAGCAACCGGGGAGCTGTTTTTT.

The gene calls are TRBV12-3 or TRBV12-4 and TRBJ1-4; no firm D call. V lost 8 bases, J lost 12 bases, and 19 bases lay in between. CDR3 length: 13 amino acids. CDR3 amino acids: CASAVRVGGELFF. CDR3 nucleotides: TGTGCCAGCGCTGTGAGGGTTGGAGGAGAACTGTTTTTT.